Reported below is one T cell receptor (beta chain). Antigen: not known. Clones were sequenced by immunoSEQ multiplex PCR, and TCRdb holds only the in-frame ones, with some missing. The data show about 140,000 clones, about 92% seen once. This CDR3 spans 16 amino acids. V lost 7 bases, J lost 6 bases, and 16 bases stayed unmatched. Germline CDR1 is SNHLY and CDR2 is FYNNEI. The entry originates in a study of T cell responses to AZD1222 COVID-19 vaccine. Study-wide results and limits: Spike-specific TCR breadth and depth both grew after two AZD1222 doses. Seropositive status at baseline applied to only six AZD1222 recipients.

The starting material was peripheral blood, obtained 28 days after the second AZD1222 dose. The chain uses TRBV2 and TRBJ2-3, with 7 bases that match TRBD2. The receptor's source is an adult who received the AZD1222 COVID-19 vaccine. CDR3 sequence (DNA): TGTGCCAGCATCCCAAACTGGGCGGGAGTTACTGATACGCAGTATTTT. The encoded protein is CASIPNWAGVTDTQYF.